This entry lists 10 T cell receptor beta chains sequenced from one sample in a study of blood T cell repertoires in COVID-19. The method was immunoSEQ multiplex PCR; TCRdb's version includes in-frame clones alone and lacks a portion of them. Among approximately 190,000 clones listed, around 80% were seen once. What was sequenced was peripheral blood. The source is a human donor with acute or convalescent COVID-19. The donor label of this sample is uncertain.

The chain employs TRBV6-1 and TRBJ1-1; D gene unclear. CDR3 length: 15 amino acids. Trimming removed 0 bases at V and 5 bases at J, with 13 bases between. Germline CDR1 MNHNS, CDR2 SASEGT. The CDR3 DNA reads TGTGCCAGCAGTGAAGCCCGGGCTGGAGGTACTGAAGCTTTCTTT. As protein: CASSEARAGGTEAFF.

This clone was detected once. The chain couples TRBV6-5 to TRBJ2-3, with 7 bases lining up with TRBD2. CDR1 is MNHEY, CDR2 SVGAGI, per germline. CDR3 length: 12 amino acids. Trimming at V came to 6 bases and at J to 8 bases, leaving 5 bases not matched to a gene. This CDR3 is CASRHTGGTQYF. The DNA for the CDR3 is TGTGCCAGCAGGCACACGGGGGGTACGCAGTATTTT.

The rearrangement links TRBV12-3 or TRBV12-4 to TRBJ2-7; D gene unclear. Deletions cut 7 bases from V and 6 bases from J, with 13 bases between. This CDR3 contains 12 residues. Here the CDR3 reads CASTNRLGEQYF. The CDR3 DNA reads TGTGCCAGCACCAACCGACTTGGCGAGCAGTACTTC.

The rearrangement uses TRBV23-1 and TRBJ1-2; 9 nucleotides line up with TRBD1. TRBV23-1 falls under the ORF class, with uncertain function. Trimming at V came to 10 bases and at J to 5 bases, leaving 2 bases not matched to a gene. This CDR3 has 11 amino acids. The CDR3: CATGTGYGYTF. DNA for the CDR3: TGCGCCACCGGGACAGGGTATGGCTACACCTTC.

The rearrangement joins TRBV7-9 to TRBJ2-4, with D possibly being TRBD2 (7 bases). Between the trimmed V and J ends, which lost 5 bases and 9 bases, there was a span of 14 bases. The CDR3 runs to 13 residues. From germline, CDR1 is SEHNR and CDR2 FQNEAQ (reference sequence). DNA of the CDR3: TGTGCCAGCAGCCCATCGGGGGGCTTCATTCAGTACTTC. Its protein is CASSPSGGFIQYF.

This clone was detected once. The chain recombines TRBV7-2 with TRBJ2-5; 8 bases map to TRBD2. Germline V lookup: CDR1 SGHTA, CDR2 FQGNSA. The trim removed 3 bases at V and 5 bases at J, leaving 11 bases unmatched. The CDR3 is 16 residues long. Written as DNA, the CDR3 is TGTGCCAGCAGCTTCAATATCGGGAGGGCCGGGGAGACCCAGTACTTC. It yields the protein CASSFNIGRAGETQYF. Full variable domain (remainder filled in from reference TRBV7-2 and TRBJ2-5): GAGVSQSPSNKVTEKGKDVELRCDPISGHTALYWYRQSLGQGLEFLIYFQGNSAPDKSGLPSDRFSAERTGGSVSTLTIQRTQQEDSAVYLCASSFNIGRAGETQYFGPGTRLLVL.

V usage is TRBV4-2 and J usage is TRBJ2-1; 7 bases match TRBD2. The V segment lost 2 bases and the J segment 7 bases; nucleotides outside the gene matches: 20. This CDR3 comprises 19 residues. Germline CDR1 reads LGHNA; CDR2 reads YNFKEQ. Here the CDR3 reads CASSQRAEGLVGSVNEQFF. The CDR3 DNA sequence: TGTGCCAGCAGCCAAAGGGCGGAAGGACTAGTCGGGTCCGTGAATGAGCAGTTCTTC.

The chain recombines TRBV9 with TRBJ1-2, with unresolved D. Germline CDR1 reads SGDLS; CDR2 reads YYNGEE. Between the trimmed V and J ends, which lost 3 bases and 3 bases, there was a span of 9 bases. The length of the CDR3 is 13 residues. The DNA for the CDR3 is TGTGCCAGCAGCGCACAGAGTTACTATGGCTACACCTTC. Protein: CASSAQSYYGYTF.

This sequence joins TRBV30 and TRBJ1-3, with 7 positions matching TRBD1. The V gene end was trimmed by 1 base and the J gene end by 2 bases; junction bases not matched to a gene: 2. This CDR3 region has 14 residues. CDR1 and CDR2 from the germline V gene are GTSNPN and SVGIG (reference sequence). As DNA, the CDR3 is TGTGCCTGGAGTGCCGGGACAGCTGGAAACACCATATATTTT. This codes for CAWSAGTAGNTIYF.

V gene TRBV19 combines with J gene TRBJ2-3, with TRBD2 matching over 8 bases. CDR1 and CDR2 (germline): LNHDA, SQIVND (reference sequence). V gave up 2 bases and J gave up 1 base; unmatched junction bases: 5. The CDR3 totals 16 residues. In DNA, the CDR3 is TGTGCCAGTAGTATATTAAGCGGGAGAGGCACAGATACGCAGTATTTT. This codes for CASSILSGRGTDTQYF.